The 30 T cell receptor beta chains below were found in one sample sequenced in a study of radiotherapy plus CTLA-4 blockade in lung cancer. The protocol was immunoSEQ multiplex PCR, while the TCRdb copy is restricted to in-frame clones and leaves out a portion. The data contain 75,000 to 100,000 clones, around 79% of them seen just once; the ten biggest clones take up about 3%. Specimen: peripheral blood, collected from a patient treated with radiotherapy plus ipilimumab. The receptors come from a human donor with non-small cell lung cancer who had a partial response to radiotherapy plus ipilimumab. Some clones in this sample may be carry-over from other donors' samples.

The chain couples TRBV7-2 to TRBJ2-7, with 13 bases identical to TRBD2. The J segment lost 3 bases and the V segment lost 5 bases, leaving 10 bases of the junction unmatched. The CDR3 has 17 amino acids. Germline CDR1 and CDR2: SGHTA and FQGNSA. The CDR3: CASSLSMGLAGIYEQYF. CDR3 nucleotides: TGTGCCAGCAGCCTCTCCATGGGACTAGCGGGAATCTACGAGCAGTACTTC.

The V and J genes are TRBV28 and TRBJ2-7; the match to TRBD1 covers 9 bases. The germline CDR1 and CDR2 sequences are MDHEN and SYDVKM. This CDR3 has 14 residues. V lost 8 bases to trimming and J lost 4 bases; unmatched junction nucleotides: 9. This CDR3 is CASCRQGVSYEQYF. The CDR3, as DNA: TGTGCCAGCTGTCGACAGGGGGTTTCTTACGAGCAGTACTTC.

The chain joins TRBV4-3 to TRBJ1-1, with D uncertain. This CDR3 region has 15 residues. V shed 0 bases and J shed 2 bases, with 10 bases lying between them. Germline CDR1 reads LGHNA; CDR2 reads YSLEER. This CDR3 is CASSQDSTGNTEAFF. CDR3 nucleotides: TGCGCCAGCAGCCAAGATAGCACGGGAAACACTGAAGCTTTCTTT.

The chain employs TRBV13 and TRBJ2-7; D may be TRBD2 (6 bases). The germline V gene encodes CDR1 PRHDT and CDR2 FYEKMQ (reference sequence). Trimming took off 5 bases at V and 3 bases at J, with 20 bases between the two ends. The CDR3 covers 16 residues. The CDR3: CASSTWGESNGYEQYF. The CDR3 coding sequence is TGTGCCAGCAGCACCTGGGGGGAGAGTAACGGCTACGAGCAGTACTTC.

The chain employs TRBV9 and TRBJ2-5; perhaps TRBD2 as D (6 bases). This CDR3 region has 15 residues. The V gene lost 3 bases and the J gene lost 5 bases, with 17 bases spanning the gap. Germline CDR1 reads SGDLS; CDR2 reads YYNGEE. The CDR3 spells CASSALGLGGETQYF. CDR3 sequence (DNA): TGTGCCAGCAGCGCCTTAGGCTTAGGAGGGGAGACCCAGTACTTC.

In its sample, this clone was seen once. The CDR3 coding sequence is TGTGCCAGTAAGACAGGGGGCCAGAACACTGAAGCTTTCTTT. As protein: CASKTGGQNTEAFF. This chain links TRBV27 with TRBJ1-1; 10 bases are a match to TRBD1. CDR3 length equals 14 residues. From germline, CDR1 is MNHEY and CDR2 SMNVEV (reference sequence). J was trimmed by 1 base and V by 9 bases; bases with no gene match: 5.

This clone showed up just once. This chain joins TRBV9 and TRBJ2-1; possible D gene TRBD2, 5 bases. Trimming shortened V by 0 bases and J by 6 bases, and 13 bases separated the two germline ends. Germline CDR1 is SGDLS and CDR2 is YYNGEE. The CDR3 totals 15 residues. The CDR3 region is CASSVENGESNEQFF. CDR3 DNA: TGTGCCAGCAGCGTAGAAAACGGGGAAAGCAATGAGCAGTTCTTC.

The CDR3 here is CASSQFFAQRQFF. CDR3 bases: TGCGCCAGCAGTCAATTTTTTGCGCAGCGGCAGTTCTTC. The rearrangement joins TRBV4-1 to TRBJ2-1; D is uncertain. V dropped 6 bases and J dropped 12 bases, with 18 bases sitting between them. Germline V lookup: CDR1 MGHRA, CDR2 YSYEKL. This CDR3 is 13 amino acids long.

V gene TRBV7-2 combines with J gene TRBJ2-3; 12 bases align to TRBD2. The CDR3 sequence is 16 residues long. The V gene end was trimmed by 11 bases and the J gene end by 7 bases; junction bases not matched to a gene: 16. Germline assignment: CDR1 SGHTA and CDR2 FQGNSA. The CDR3 DNA sequence: TGTGCCTCGGCTTCTAGCGGGGGGGCCAGGGAGAATACGCAGTATTTT. Translating it yields CASASSGGARENTQYF. Variable domain in full (rest from reference TRBV7-2 and TRBJ2-3): GAGVSQSPSNKVTEKGKDVELRCDPISGHTALYWYRQSLGQGLEFLIYFQGNSAPDKSGLPSDRFSAERTGGSVSTLTIQRTQQEDSAVYLCASASSGGARENTQYFGPGTRLTVL.

In this sample, this clone turned up a few times. The junction does not match germline at one end; this may be a read error. CDR3 amino acids: CASSLAYASGSNEQFF. In DNA, the CDR3 is TGTGCCAGCAGCCTAGCGTATGCTAGCGGTTCCAATGAGCAGTTCTTC. The chain couples TRBV7-6 to TRBJ2-1, with 7 bases fitting TRBD2. The CDR3 has 16 amino acids. In germline, CDR1 is SGHVS, CDR2 FNYEAQ.

The rearrangement joins TRBV5-1 to TRBJ1-6, with 9 bases that match TRBD1. V was pared by 0 bases and J by 9 bases, with 4 bases of the junction left unmatched. The CDR3 is made up of 15 amino acids. Germline V gives CDR1 SGHRS, CDR2 YFSETQ. The CDR3 DNA reads as TGCGCCAGCAGCTTGGATGGGACAGGGCGTTCACCCCTCCACTTT. The encoded protein is CASSLDGTGRSPLHF.

In its sample, this clone was seen a few times. The J gene is TRBJ1-2, the V gene TRBV4-3; the D gene is possibly TRBD1 (5 bases). V lost 0 bases and J lost 3, with 14 bases in between. CDR3 length: 16 residues. Germline V gene data show CDR1 as LGHNA and CDR2 as YSLEER. CDR3 in amino acids: CASSQDNSGTYYGYTF. CDR3 DNA sequence: TGCGCCAGCAGCCAAGATAACTCAGGGACTTACTATGGCTACACCTTC.

The rearrangement links TRBV7-2 to TRBJ1-2; the match to TRBD1 covers 9 bases. CDR1 SGHTA and CDR2 FQGNSA come from the germline V gene. With 4 bases clipped from V and 7 bases from J, the junction kept 1 base outside the gene matches. This CDR3 contains 12 residues. The CDR3 coding sequence is TGTGCCAGCAGCTCGGACAGGGGTGGCTACACCTTC. Translation gives CASSSDRGGYTF.

This chain connects TRBV28 to TRBJ1-6; D is possibly TRBD1 (6 bases). V lost 5 bases, J lost 6 bases, and 20 bases lay in between. This CDR3 is 17 amino acids long. Germline V gives CDR1 MDHEN, CDR2 SYDVKM. The CDR3 sequence is CASSIFTWTASNSPLHF. The CDR3 nucleotides are TGTGCCAGCAGTATATTTACTTGGACAGCTTCTAATTCACCCCTCCACTTT.

This clone was detected once. V gene TRBV7-2 combines with J gene TRBJ2-2; possibly TRBD1 for D (5 bases). The CDR3 is 15 amino acids. The V end lost 1 base, the J end lost 2 bases, and 8 bases lay between the germline ends. Germline V CDR1 and CDR2: SGHTA, FQGNSA. CDR3 in DNA: TGTGCCAGCAGCTTAGGACAGAGCAACACCGGGGAGCTGTTTTTT. Protein sequence: CASSLGQSNTGELFF. Using reference TRBV7-2 and TRBJ2-2 for the parts outside the CDR3, the full variable domain is GAGVSQSPSNKVTEKGKDVELRCDPISGHTALYWYRQSLGQGLEFLIYFQGNSAPDKSGLPSDRFSAERTGGSVSTLTIQRTQQEDSAVYLCASSLGQSNTGELFFGEGSRLTVL.

The chain links TRBV18 to TRBJ1-4; TRBD1 matches 9 bases. Trimming at V came to 3 bases and at J to 6 bases, leaving 5 bases not matched to a gene. Germline values: CDR1 KGHSH, CDR2 LQKENI. The CDR3 length is 15 residues. The CDR3 DNA reads TGTGCCAGCTCACCGGGACAGGGCCGGGATGAAAAACTGTTTTTT. Translating gives CASSPGQGRDEKLFF.

The table lists this clone with many counts. V gene TRBV7-2 combines with J gene TRBJ1-5; D is undetermined. Germline V gene lookup returns CDR1 SGHTA and CDR2 FQGNSA. Deletions cut 1 base from V and 6 bases from J, with 7 bases between. CDR3 size: 13 residues. The CDR3 bases are TGTGCCAGCAGCTTAGAGGCGGGTCAGCCCCAGCATTTT. Residues: CASSLEAGQPQHF.

The chain employs TRBV5-1 and TRBJ2-5; D perhaps matches TRBD1 (5 bases). Near its end, the DNA agrees better with TRBJ2-7, so the J call may be wrong. There are 14 residues in the CDR3. Germline V CDR1 and CDR2: SGHRS, YFSETQ. The CDR3 DNA reads TGCGCCAGCAGCTTGGTGGTGGGGCCCTACGAGCAGTACTTC. It is translated as CASSLVVGPYEQYF.

This sequence joins TRBV29-1 and TRBJ1-5; 8 nucleotides match TRBD1. V was pared by 6 bases and J by 4 bases, with 8 bases of the junction left unmatched. This CDR3 comprises 14 residues. In germline, CDR1 is SQVTM, CDR2 ANQGSEA. The CDR3 sequence is CSVAGQGANQPQHF. CDR3 sequence (DNA): TGCAGCGTCGCCGGACAGGGAGCGAATCAGCCCCAGCATTTT.

The chain is built from TRBV28 and TRBJ1-3; a possible D gene is TRBD1 (6 bases). The CDR3 has 16 amino acids. From germline, CDR1 is MDHEN and CDR2 SYDVKM. The V end lost 8 bases, the J end lost 0 bases, and 17 bases lay between the germline ends. CDR3 protein: CASAGGSPDSGNTIYF. CDR3 nucleotides: TGTGCCAGCGCTGGGGGCAGCCCGGACTCTGGAAACACCATATATTTT. The complete variable domain, with remaining parts taken from reference TRBV28 and TRBJ1-3, reads DVKVTQSSRYLVKRTGEKVFLECVQDMDHENMFWYRQDPGLGLRLIYFSYDVKMKEKGDIPEGYSVSREKKERFSLILESASTNQTSMYLCASAGGSPDSGNTIYFGEGSWLTVV.

The chain couples TRBV2 to TRBJ1-5; D may be TRBD1 (6 bases). V was trimmed by 6 bases and J by 3 bases, leaving 9 bases between them. The CDR3 loop spans 13 amino acids. CDR1 SNHLY and CDR2 FYNNEI come from the germline V gene. The CDR3 loop is CASRQGINQPQHF. The CDR3 region has the DNA TGTGCCAGCAGACAGGGAATCAATCAGCCCCAGCATTTT.

V usage is TRBV6-5 and J usage is TRBJ2-1, with a weak D call TRBD2 (5 bases). Trimming stripped 2 bases from V and 2 bases from J, with 10 bases between. The CDR3 loop spans 15 amino acids. Germline loops: CDR1 MNHEY, CDR2 SVGAGI. Written as DNA, the CDR3 is TGTGCCAGCAGTTACCGGGGTCTCCCCTACAATGAGCAGTTCTTC. Translating it yields CASSYRGLPYNEQFF.

In its sample, this clone was seen a few times. The J gene is TRBJ2-7, the V gene TRBV7-9; 8 nucleotides align to TRBD1. After removal of 5 bases from V and 4 bases from J, the junction contained 7 bases not matched to a gene. The CDR3 runs 14 residues. The germline V gene has CDR1 SEHNR and CDR2 FQNEAQ (reference sequence). The CDR3 region has the DNA TGTGCCAGCAGCCCCCCGGACAGGGTGTACGAGCAGTACTTC. Amino acid sequence: CASSPPDRVYEQYF. Based on the CDR3 plus reference TRBV7-9 and TRBJ2-7, the full variable domain is DTGVSQNPRHKITKRGQNVTFRCDPISEHNRLYWYRQTLGQGPEFLTYFQNEAQLEKSRLLSDRFSAERPKGSFSTLEIQRTEQGDSAMYLCASSPPDRVYEQYFGPGTRLTVT.

J is TRBJ2-7 and V is TRBV7-9; 15 bases match TRBD2. Germline V gene data show CDR1 as SEHNR and CDR2 as FQNEAQ (reference sequence). This CDR3 spans 18 amino acids. The trim removed 1 base at V and 7 bases at J, leaving 11 bases unmatched. Here the CDR3 reads CASSLGRTSGGAGKEQYF. CDR3 coding DNA: TGTGCCAGCAGCTTAGGGAGGACTAGCGGGGGGGCCGGTAAAGAGCAGTACTTC.

About this clone: One end of the junction fails to match germline, which may point to a read error. The same CDR3 can be traced to other DNA sequences in this sample. The chain is built from TRBV5-6 and TRBJ2-7; 14 bases agree with TRBD2. Germline V lookup: CDR1 SGHDT, CDR2 YYEEEE. CDR3 length: 17 amino acids. The CDR3 DNA reads TGCGCCAGCAGCTGGGGACTAGCGGGAGTAACGGCCTACGAGCAGTACTTC. Translated, it gives CASSWGLAGVTAYEQYF.

V usage is TRBV14 and J usage is TRBJ2-7, with TRBD2 matching 7 bases. After removal of 0 bases from V and 6 bases from J, the junction contained 11 bases not matched to a gene. In germline, CDR1 is SGHDN, CDR2 FVKESK. The CDR3 spans 16 residues. Written as DNA, the CDR3 is TGTGCCAGCAGCCAAGATTTGAGGACTAGAATTAGCGAGCAGTACTTC. Its translation: CASSQDLRTRISEQYF.

The rearrangement links TRBV28 to TRBJ2-5; unclear D gene. Trimming shortened V by 7 bases and J by 5 bases, and 14 bases separated the two germline ends. The CDR3 covers 13 residues. CDR1 and CDR2 from the germline V gene are MDHEN and SYDVKM. In nucleotides, the CDR3 is TGTGCCAGCACCCCACCCGGTCTGGAGACCCAGTACTTC. This codes for CASTPPGLETQYF. The complete variable domain, with remaining parts taken from reference TRBV28 and TRBJ2-5, reads DVKVTQSSRYLVKRTGEKVFLECVQDMDHENMFWYRQDPGLGLRLIYFSYDVKMKEKGDIPEGYSVSREKKERFSLILESASTNQTSMYLCASTPPGLETQYFGPGTRLLVL.

The V and J genes are TRBV27 and TRBJ2-7; the match to TRBD1 covers 8 bases. Germline V CDR1 and CDR2: MNHEY, SMNVEV (reference sequence). V shed 2 bases, J shed 2 bases, and the junction held 8 bases outside the gene matches. CDR3 size: 16 residues. CDR3 nucleotide sequence: TGTGCCAGCAGTTTAAAAGGGACAGGCGCCCCCTACGAGCAGTACTTC. Translation gives CASSLKGTGAPYEQYF.

In its sample, this clone was seen a few times. The rearrangement joins TRBV6-6 to TRBJ1-1; 9 bases are a match to TRBD1. After removal of 5 bases from V and 11 bases from J, the junction contained 9 bases not matched to a gene. The CDR3 has 13 amino acids. The germline V gene encodes CDR1 MNHNY and CDR2 SVGAGI (reference sequence). Written as DNA, the CDR3 is TGTGCCAGCAGTCCGGGACAGGGAGGTCTGGCTTTCTTT. Residues: CASSPGQGGLAFF.

This rearrangement joins TRBV11-2 to TRBJ2-7; 9 bases are a match to TRBD2. CDR1 is SGHAT and CDR2 is FQNNGV in the germline V gene. This CDR3 has 19 amino acids. V shed 3 bases, J shed 2 bases, and the junction held 17 bases outside the gene matches. CDR3 DNA sequence: TGTGCCAGCAGCTTTACCCACCGTCTAGCGGGACAAGGACCCTACGAGCAGTACTTC. Its protein product is CASSFTHRLAGQGPYEQYF.